Shown below are 10 T cell receptor beta chains from a single sample sequenced in a study of response to subunit inactivated influenza vaccine. TCRdb reanalysed the RT-PCR reads using MiXCR and keeps one entry per CDR3 protein. The sample has hundreds of thousands of distinct CDR3 sequences; 12% are singletons. The sequencing here drew on PBMCs from blood, taken on the day of vaccination. The origin of the receptors is a man between 50 and 59 years old who received an inactivated influenza vaccine.

The J gene is TRBJ1-2, the V gene TRBV20-1, with D perhaps TRBD1 (5 bases). Germline loops: CDR1 DFQATT, CDR2 SNEGSKA (reference sequence). V dropped 1 base and J dropped 2 bases, with 14 bases sitting between them. This CDR3 has 15 amino acids. The CDR3 nucleotides read TGCAGTGCTAGAGGCGGGGGAGGGGCCAACTATGGCTACACCTTC. Amino acids: CSARGGGGANYGYTF.

This clonotype was detected a few times. The chain recombines TRBV6-1 with TRBJ1-2; D unresolved. Germline CDR1 and CDR2: MNHNS and SASEGT. The CDR3 totals 14 residues. V dropped 6 bases and J dropped 5 bases, with 16 bases sitting between them. The CDR3 loop is CASSSRGGLYGYTF. CDR3 nucleotides: TGTGCCAGCAGCTCCCGCGGTGGGCTATATGGCTACACCTTC.

The chain is built from TRBV11-2 and TRBJ2-4; TRBD2 matches at 11 bases. The trim removed 2 bases at V and 5 bases at J, leaving 17 bases unmatched. In germline, CDR1 is SGHAT, CDR2 FQNNGV. This CDR3 comprises 20 residues. The CDR3 here is CASSLMRFSGRAQGENIQYF. CDR3 nucleotides: TGTGCCAGCAGCTTAATGCGGTTTAGCGGGAGGGCCCAAGGGGAAAACATTCAGTACTTC. Drawing the rest from reference TRBV11-2 and TRBJ2-4, the complete variable domain is EAGVAQSPRYKIIEKRQSVAFWCNPISGHATLYWYQQILGQGPKLLIQFQNNGVVDDSQLPKDRFSAERLKGVDSTLKIQPAKLEDSAVYLCASSLMRFSGRAQGENIQYFGAGTRLSVL.

The chain employs TRBV24-1 and TRBJ2-6; D remains ambiguous. V was clipped by 3 bases and J by 13 bases, with 18 bases between them. The CDR3 is 15 residues long. From germline, CDR1 is KGHDR and CDR2 SFDVKD. CDR3 region: CATSDTTEPTRVLTF. The CDR3 nucleotides read TGTGCCACCAGTGATACCACAGAGCCGACCAGGGTCCTGACTTTC.

This clonotype was counted between two and nine times. The rearrangement joins TRBV4-1 to TRBJ2-1; 11 bases agree with TRBD2. This CDR3 contains 18 residues. The V gene's germline CDR1 is MGHRA and CDR2 YSYEKL. Germline trimming cut 3 bases from V and 6 bases from J; bases unmatched to any gene: 13. DNA for the CDR3: TGCGCCAGCAGCCATCCAAGACCGACTAGCGGGGATCGCAATGAGCAGTTCTTC. It specifies CASSHPRPTSGDRNEQFF.

This clonotype occurred a few times. This chain links TRBV5-1 with TRBJ2-2; D call uncertain. CDR1 is SGHRS, CDR2 YFSETQ, per germline. Trimming stripped 4 bases from V and 6 bases from J, with 7 bases between. The CDR3 sequence is 12 residues long. The CDR3 nucleotides are TGCGCCAGCAGCGAAAAGGCCGGGGAGCTGTTTTTT. It codes for CASSEKAGELFF.

The chain links TRBV20-1 to TRBJ2-7; 7 bases are shared with TRBD2. This CDR3 is built from 13 residues. CDR1 and CDR2 (germline): DFQATT, SNEGSKA (reference sequence). V shed 3 bases, J shed 4 bases, and the junction held 6 bases outside the gene matches. CDR3 sequence: CSASSGGRYEQYF. CDR3 DNA: TGCAGTGCTAGCTCGGGAGGAAGGTACGAGCAGTACTTC.

This rearrangement joins TRBV20-1 to TRBJ2-3; 11 bases fit TRBD2. The CDR3 extends over 15 amino acids. Germline loops: CDR1 DFQATT, CDR2 SNEGSKA (reference sequence). J gave up 2 bases and V 4 bases, and 5 bases lay outside the gene matches. CDR3 sequence reads: CSATTTSGTTDTQYF. CDR3 nucleotide sequence: TGCAGTGCTACCACGACTAGCGGGACCACAGATACGCAGTATTTT.

The chain combines TRBV24-1 with TRBJ2-2; D gene uncertain. Between the trimmed V and J ends, which lost 5 bases and 1 base, there was a span of 4 bases. This CDR3 has 13 residues. CDR1 and CDR2 from the germline V gene are KGHDR and SFDVKD. The CDR3 DNA reads as TGTGCCACCAGTGCAGGGAACACCGGGGAGCTGTTTTTT. Protein product: CATSAGNTGELFF.

There are many counts of this clonotype. This chain uses TRBV27 with TRBJ2-2; the D gene is possibly TRBD2 (6 bases). This CDR3 spans 16 amino acids. The germline V gene encodes CDR1 MNHEY and CDR2 SMNVEV (reference sequence). V gave up 2 bases and J gave up 6 bases, with 16 bases separating them. The CDR3 sequence is CASSLNWGDEAGELFF. The DNA of the CDR3 is TGTGCCAGCAGTTTAAACTGGGGGGATGAGGCCGGGGAGCTGTTTTTT.